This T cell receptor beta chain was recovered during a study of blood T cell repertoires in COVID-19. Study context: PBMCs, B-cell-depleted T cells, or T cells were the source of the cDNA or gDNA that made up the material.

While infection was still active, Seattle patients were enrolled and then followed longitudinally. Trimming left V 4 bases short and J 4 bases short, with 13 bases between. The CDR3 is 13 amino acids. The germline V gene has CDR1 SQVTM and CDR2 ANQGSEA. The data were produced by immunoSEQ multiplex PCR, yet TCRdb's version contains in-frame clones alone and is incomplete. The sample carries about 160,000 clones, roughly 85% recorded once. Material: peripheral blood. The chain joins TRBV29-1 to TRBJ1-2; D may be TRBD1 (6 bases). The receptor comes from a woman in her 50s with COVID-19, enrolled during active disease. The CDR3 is CSVGDTPGYGYTF. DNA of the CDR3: TGCAGCGTTGGGGACACTCCTGGCTATGGCTACACCTTC.